The 11 T cell receptor beta chains below come from one sample, sequenced in a study of memory CD4+ T cells and cytomegalovirus serostatus. Clones were read by immunoSEQ multiplex PCR, and TCRdb kept only the in-frame ones, dropping some. The data hold under 65,000 clones, with 78% observed a single time. The sort gate was single viable CD3+CD4+CD8-CD45RO+ cells for memory CD4+ T cells. The sequencing sample was made of memory CD4+ T cells from blood. All receptors come from an adult in good health and CMV-seronegative.

The chain carries TRBV4-1 and TRBJ2-1, with 8 positions matching TRBD2. Germline lookup yields CDR1 MGHRA and CDR2 YSYEKL. This CDR3 is 15 amino acids long. V lost 2 bases to trimming and J lost 10 bases; unmatched junction nucleotides: 10. DNA for the CDR3: TGCGCCAGCAGCCAACAGATACTAGCGGCTGGGGAGCAGTTCTTC. As protein: CASSQQILAAGEQFF.

The V call is TRBV19, the J call TRBJ2-2; tentatively, D is TRBD1 (5 bases). Deletions cut 7 bases from V and 5 bases from J, with 17 bases between. The CDR3 runs to 15 residues. Per the germline V gene, CDR1 is LNHDA and CDR2 is SQIVND (reference sequence). CDR3: CASTAIGARTGELFF. Written as DNA, the CDR3 is TGTGCCAGTACCGCTATAGGGGCACGTACCGGGGAGCTGTTTTTT.

The chain couples TRBV29-1 to TRBJ2-1; a possible D gene is TRBD1 (5 bases). The V gene's germline CDR1 is SQVTM and CDR2 ANQGSEA. V lost 4 bases and J 7 bases, leaving 8 bases between the germline ends. The CDR3 sequence is 11 residues long. The chain's CDR3 is CSVARVNEQFF. The DNA of the CDR3 is TGCAGCGTTGCCAGGGTAAATGAGCAGTTCTTC.

The chain joins TRBV19 to TRBJ2-5; D remains unclear. The germline V and J ends were trimmed by 5 bases and 1 base, with 2 bases remaining between them. This CDR3 has 11 amino acids. From germline, CDR1 is LNHDA and CDR2 SQIVND (reference sequence). CDR3 bases: TGTGCCAGTAGTTCCCAAGAGACCCAGTACTTC. Translated, it gives CASSSQETQYF. Using reference TRBV19 and TRBJ2-5 for the parts outside the CDR3, the full variable domain is DGGITQSPKYLFRKEGQNVTLSCEQNLNHDAMYWYRQDPGQGLRLIYYSQIVNDFQKGDIAEGYSVSREKKESFPLTVTSAQKNPTAFYLCASSSQETQYFGPGTRLLVL.

This clone occurred once. The chain carries TRBV6-1 and TRBJ2-7; unclear D gene. The length of the CDR3 is 13 residues. Trimming shortened V by 5 bases and J by 4 bases, and 12 bases separated the two germline ends. Per germline, CDR1 MNHNS and CDR2 SASEGT. As DNA, the CDR3 is TGTGCCAGCAGTACCTCGAGCCAATACGAGCAGTACTTC. This gives the protein CASSTSSQYEQYF.

This sequence joins TRBV7-3 and TRBJ2-7; 7 bases agree with TRBD2. Trimming took 0 bases from V and 5 from J; bases not matched to a gene: 1. Germline V gene data show CDR1 as SGHTA and CDR2 as FQGTGA. The CDR3 consists of 13 residues. CDR3 region: CASSLTRGDEQYF. The CDR3 nucleotides read TGTGCCAGCAGCTTAACACGGGGGGACGAGCAGTACTTC.

The J gene is TRBJ2-5, the V gene TRBV30, with D unclear. Germline CDR1 reads GTSNPN; CDR2 reads SVGIG (reference sequence). There are 12 residues in the CDR3. Trimming stripped 8 bases from V and 5 bases from J, with 15 bases between. CDR3 region: CAGDSTAETQYF. CDR3 sequence (DNA): TGTGCCGGCGACTCGACGGCGGAGACCCAGTACTTC.

The rearrangement links TRBV11-2 to TRBJ2-1; possibly TRBD2 for D (6 bases). This CDR3 has 18 amino acids. Germline V CDR1 and CDR2: SGHAT, FQNNGV. Trimming took 2 bases from V and 4 from J, leaving 21 bases between them. The CDR3 sequence is CASSLSSSGEANYNEQFF. The CDR3 region has the DNA TGTGCCAGCAGCTTATCCTCCTCGGGGGAGGCAAATTACAATGAGCAGTTCTTC. The full variable domain, its missing parts supplied by reference TRBV11-2 and TRBJ2-1, is EAGVAQSPRYKIIEKRQSVAFWCNPISGHATLYWYQQILGQGPKLLIQFQNNGVVDDSQLPKDRFSAERLKGVDSTLKIQPAKLEDSAVYLCASSLSSSGEANYNEQFFGPGTRLTVL.

This chain uses TRBV7-9 with TRBJ1-3, with 8 nucleotides matching TRBD1. V lost 0 bases, J lost 4 bases, and 5 bases stayed unmatched. The CDR3 spans 16 residues. Germline assignment: CDR1 SEHNR and CDR2 FQNEAQ (reference sequence). CDR3 sequence reads: CASSLARGTGGNTIYF. CDR3 nucleotide sequence: TGTGCCAGCAGCTTAGCGCGAGGGACAGGAGGAAACACCATATATTTT.

The V call is TRBV7-9, the J call TRBJ2-5; possible D gene TRBD2, 5 bases. Trimming shortened V by 3 bases and J by 5 bases, and 13 bases separated the two germline ends. The germline CDR1 and CDR2 sequences are SEHNR and FQNEAQ (reference sequence). This CDR3 is built from 14 residues. The CDR3 loop is CASSFLTSWETQYF. In DNA form, the CDR3 reads TGTGCCAGCAGCTTCTTAACTAGTTGGGAGACCCAGTACTTC.

The chain combines TRBV5-1 with TRBJ1-2, with 10 bases aligning to TRBD1. After removal of 4 bases from V and 6 bases from J, the junction contained 6 bases not matched to a gene. The CDR3 spans 14 residues. Germline-derived CDR1 and CDR2 are SGHRS and YFSETQ. The CDR3 here is CASSLGTGEDGYTF. In DNA, the CDR3 is TGCGCCAGCAGCCTGGGGACAGGGGAGGATGGCTACACCTTC.